The subject of this entry is one T cell receptor beta chain. The antigen is not known. The sample comes from a study of T-cell memory formation after mild COVID-19. About the research overall: Clusters of TCRs were largely donor specific.

General study points: Memory from before infection featured some responding clones, which suggests cross-reactive memory joined. Later expanders leaned toward CD4+, whereas clones contracting from day 15 to 85 were balanced CD4/CD8.

Constant-segment-primed 5'RACE gave TCR alpha and TCR beta cDNA libraries with sample barcodes and UMIs. TCRdb reprocessed the 5' RACE reads via MiXCR and lists one record per CDR3 protein. This sample has more than 70,000 distinct CDR3 sequences, with approximately 15% found just once. This sequence was found in an adult woman who had mild COVID-19 (a few samples of this study predate the infection). Cell type and time point are not known. Sequencing used PBMCs or a T cell subset sorted from them (not recorded which).

In nucleotides, the CDR3 is TGTGCCAGCAGTTTATCAGCTAGTTGGGTCCACGAGCAGTACTTC. Protein product: CASSLSASWVHEQYF. The V call is TRBV27, the J call TRBJ2-7; no clear D gene. Deletions cut 0 bases from V and 5 bases from J, with 14 bases between. This CDR3 contains 15 residues. Looked up from germline, CDR1 is MNHEY and CDR2 is SMNVEV (reference sequence).